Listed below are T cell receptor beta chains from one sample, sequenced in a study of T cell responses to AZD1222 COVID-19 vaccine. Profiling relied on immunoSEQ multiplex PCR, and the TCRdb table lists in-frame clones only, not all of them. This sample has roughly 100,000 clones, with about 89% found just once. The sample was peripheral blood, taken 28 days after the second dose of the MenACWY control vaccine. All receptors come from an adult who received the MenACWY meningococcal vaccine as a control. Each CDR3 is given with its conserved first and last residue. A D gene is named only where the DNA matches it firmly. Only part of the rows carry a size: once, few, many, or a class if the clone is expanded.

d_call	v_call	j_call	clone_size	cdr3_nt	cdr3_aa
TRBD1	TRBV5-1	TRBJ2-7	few	TGCGCCAGCAGCCCCTCCTCCGACAGGGCGGTCCACGAGCAGTACTTC	CASSPSSDRAVHEQYF
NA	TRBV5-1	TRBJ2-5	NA	TGCGCCAGCAGCTTAGAATCGGGGGTGGAGACCCAGTACTTC	CASSLESGVETQYF
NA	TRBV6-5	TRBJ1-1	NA	TGTGCCAGCAGTACGCAGGGAGCTGAAGCTTTCTTT	CASSTQGAEAFF
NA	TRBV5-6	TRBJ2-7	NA	TGTGCCAGCAGCTTGGTCCGGGGCGGCTCTCTCTACGAGCAGTACTTC	CASSLVRGGSLYEQYF
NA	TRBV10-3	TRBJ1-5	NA	TGTGCCATCGGTAGGGCGGATCAGCCCCAGCATTTT	CAIGRADQPQHF
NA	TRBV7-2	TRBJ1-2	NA	TGTGCCAGCAGCTTAATGGGGAGGCAATATGGCTACACCTTC	CASSLMGRQYGYTF
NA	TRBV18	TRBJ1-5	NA	TGTGCCAGCTCACCACCGGGGGTGGGTAGCAATCAGCCCCAGCATTTT	CASSPPGVGSNQPQHF
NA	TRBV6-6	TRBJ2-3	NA	TGTGCCAGCAGTTCCCCCCCGGGTACGGATACGCAGTATTTT	CASSSPPGTDTQYF
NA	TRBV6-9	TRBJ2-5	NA	TGTGCCAGCAGTTACGGAGCGGAGACCCAGTACTTC	CASSYGAETQYF
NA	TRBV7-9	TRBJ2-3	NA	TGTGCCAGCAGTCGACCCTCTCAAGTGGGGACAGATACGCAGTATTTT	CASSRPSQVGTDTQYF
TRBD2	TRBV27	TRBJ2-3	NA	TGTGCCAGCAGTTTTGCGGGGGGGTCCACAGATACGCAGTATTTT	CASSFAGGSTDTQYF
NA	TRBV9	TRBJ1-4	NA	TGTGCCAGCAGCGCAAATCAAGGGGAAAAACTGTTTTTT	CASSANQGEKLFF
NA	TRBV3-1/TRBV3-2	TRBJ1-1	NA	TGTGCCAGCAGCCAAGACTTCTCCTCGACCGCTGAAGCTTTCTTT	CASSQDFSSTAEAFF
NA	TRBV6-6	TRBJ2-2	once	TGTGCCAGCAGTTCCGGGACTAACACCGGGGAGCTGTTTTTT	CASSSGTNTGELFF
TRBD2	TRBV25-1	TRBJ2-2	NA	TGTGCCAGCAGCCCACGTGGGGGGGACACCGGGGAGCTGTTTTTT	CASSPRGGDTGELFF
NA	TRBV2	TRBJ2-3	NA	TGTGCCAGCATTGGAGAGGTGGGTTCCCTGGATACGCAGTATTTT	CASIGEVGSLDTQYF
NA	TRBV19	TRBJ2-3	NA	TGTGCCAGCACAAGGCAGTCCTATCGCCCAGATACGCAGTATTTT	CASTRQSYRPDTQYF
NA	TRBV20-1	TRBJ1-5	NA	TGCAGTGCTAGTCCCCGGGCACGATATAGCAATCAGCCCCAGCATTTT	CSASPRARYSNQPQHF
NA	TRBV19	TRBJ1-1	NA	TGTGCCAGTAGTACAATTGGGAACAACCGCCCTGGAGCTTTCTTT	CASSTIGNNRPGAFF
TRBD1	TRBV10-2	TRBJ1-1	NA	TGCGCCAGCAAGGACAGGGTGCACACTGAAGCTTTCTTT	CASKDRVHTEAFF
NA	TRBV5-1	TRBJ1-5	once	TGCGCCAGCAGCTTGTCAGCAGGGGGCAATCAGCCCCAGCATTTT	CASSLSAGGNQPQHF
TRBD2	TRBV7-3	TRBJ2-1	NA	TGTGCCAGCAGCTCGCAGGGACTAGCGGGGGAGCAGTTCTTC	CASSSQGLAGEQFF
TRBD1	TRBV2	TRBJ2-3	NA	TGTGCCAGCAGTGCGGACAGGGCAGATACGCAGTATTTT	CASSADRADTQYF
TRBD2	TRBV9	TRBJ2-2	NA	TGTGCCAGCAGCGGCCCGGGGGGACTTAACACCGGGGAGCTGTTTTTT	CASSGPGGLNTGELFF
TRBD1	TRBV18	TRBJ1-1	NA	TGTGCCAGCTCACCACGCTTAACAGGGCAGGGGGGGCGAGACACTGAAGCTTTCTTT	CASSPRLTGQGGRDTEAFF
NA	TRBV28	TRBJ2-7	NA	TGTGCCAGCAGTTCTCCCTCCGGGAGCTACGAGCAGTACTTC	CASSSPSGSYEQYF